This TCR beta chain comes out of a study of T cell responses to AZD1222 COVID-19 vaccine (dated by TCRdb to the early 2020s). With regard to the full study: AZD1222 recipients whose second dose came at about 4 weeks and those whose second dose came at about 12 weeks were combined into one group, since spike-specific TCR depth and breadth did not differ between the two schedules. Trial participants were enrolled by age into subgroups of 18-55, 56-69 and 70-plus years, and about 150, 27 and 61 TCR-sequenced participants, respectively, were included in these subgroups. A total of approximately 240 trial participants underwent TCR sequencing, of whom roughly 210 received two doses of AZD1222 and around 25 received two doses of the MenACWY control vaccine. General conclusions and limits of the study: Because no samples from the day 14 peak response were available, repertoires could be characterized only after the peak T cell response. Spike-specific TCR breadth and depth rose significantly after two AZD1222 doses compared with day 0 and with MenACWY recipients. CD4 TCRs associated with the vaccine covered the entire spike protein, and the dominant responses were in regions 160-218 and 743-854. Conclusions about previously exposed vaccinees were limited because only six or seven AZD1222 recipients were SARS-CoV-2 seropositive at baseline. Most participants were white British and females outnumbered males, and the authors suggested that clonal diversity may have been underestimated. In the small 56-69-year group, the increase in depth fell short of significance, most likely because of low power. Nearly half of unique spike-specific TCRs reportedly recognized epitopes outside regions mutated in the B.1.351 and B.1.1.7 variants.

Worth noting for this clone: Which antigen it targets is not known. No much larger clone is present one base from it, and per-base qualities are unavailable.

Read against the paper, the sample's time point label means: baseline before first vaccination. Samples from vaccinated people were obtained from the UK trials COV001 and COV002, which included a single-blind randomized controlled phase 2/3 trial of AZD1222 (ChAdOx1 nCoV-19) in healthy adults. For TCRbeta chain sequencing, PBMC samples were collected from trial participants at day 0 and at day 28 after the second dose. The CDR3 regions of human TCRbeta chains were analyzed by immunosequencing. From the authors' description of their analysis: Repertoire TCRs were checked for matches against a reference library of SARS-CoV-2-specific TCRs that had been generated using the MIRA antigen-specificity platform. Breadth was defined as the fraction of unique TCRs that were SARS-CoV-2-associated, and depth was defined as the fraction of total T cells that were SARS-CoV-2-associated. Using the MIRA data, every spike-specific TCR was mapped to the spike region that the TCR reacted to and assigned to either a CD4 or a CD8 class. Log10-transformed breadth and depth values were compared by one-way ANOVA with Sidak's multiple comparisons tests. TCRdb limited this immuneACCESS table to in-frame rearrangements with V and J called. A share of clones is missing; checked studies link under half to unresolved V genes, and the rest is unexplained. The V and J calls and clone size were taken over from that table, and D and trimming were inferred from the DNA. This sample gives 150,000 to 200,000 clones in total; over 90% of them show up just once. Together, the top ten hold 3.5% to 4.5% of the sample.

Including cysteine and phenylalanine, the CDR3 has 13 amino acids. Left in the record is the CDR3 DNA by itself, 39 bases read in frame from the first base. Sequences MNHEY (CDR1) and SVGAGI (CDR2) are obtained from the germline V gene. V is clipped by 8 bases and J by 0 bases, and the sequence between their germline boundaries is 10 bases long. This specimen was peripheral blood, taken on day 0 of AZD1222 vaccination. The chain uses TRBV6-5 and TRBJ1-1; the D gene cannot be named for sure. The source of this sequence is an adult in good health. The nucleotide sequence reads as follows: TGTGCCAGCGTGGTTCAGCTGAACACTGAAGCTTTCTTT. Its protein reads: CASVVQLNTEAFF.